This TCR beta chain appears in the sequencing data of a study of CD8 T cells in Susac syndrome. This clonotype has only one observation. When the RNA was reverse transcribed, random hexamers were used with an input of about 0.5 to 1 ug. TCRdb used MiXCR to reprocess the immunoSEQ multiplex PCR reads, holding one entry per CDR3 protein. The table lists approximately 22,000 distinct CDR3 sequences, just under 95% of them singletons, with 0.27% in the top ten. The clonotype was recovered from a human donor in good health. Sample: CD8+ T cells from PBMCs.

The CDR3 DNA sequence: TGCAGCGTTGTCGCCCGAGTGGACACCGGGGAGCTGTTTTTT. This codes for CSVVARVDTGELFF. The gene calls are TRBV29-1 and TRBJ2-2; D is ambiguous. The germline gives CDR1 SQVTM, CDR2 ANQGSEA. Trimming removed 4 bases from V and 3 bases from J, with 12 bases in between. The CDR3 runs 14 residues.